Each of the 22 T cell receptor beta chains below was sequenced from the same sample in a study of cytomegalovirus exposure and HLA in healthy donors. The primer mix had 60 Vbeta and 13 Jbeta primers. The repertoire was sequenced with immunoSEQ multiplex PCR; TCRdb's copy has only in-frame clones and lacks some. The sample includes over 100,000 clones, around 74% of them seen just once. The sequencing input was PBMCs. These receptors were taken from a male donor in good health and CMV-seronegative.

The gene calls are TRBV6-5 and TRBJ1-4; maybe TRBD1 (5 bases). The CDR3 has 15 residues. The ends were cut back, 2 bases at V and 8 bases at J, with 15 bases in the middle. The V gene's germline CDR1 is MNHEY and CDR2 SVGAGI. The CDR3 is CASSYRGSPEEKLFF. In DNA, the CDR3 is TGTGCCAGCAGTTACCGGGGGTCCCCTGAAGAAAAACTGTTTTTT.

This clone appeared a single time. As DNA, the CDR3 is TGTGCCAGCGCCCTGACTGTGCGCACTGAAGCTTTCTTT. The encoded protein is CASALTVRTEAFF. The gene calls are TRBV6-6 and TRBJ1-1; D unresolved. The V gene lost 8 bases and the J gene lost 4 bases, with 14 bases spanning the gap. The CDR3 contains 13 residues. The germline CDR1 and CDR2 sequences are MNHNY and SVGAGI (reference sequence).

The V gene is TRBV2, the J gene TRBJ2-1, with 7 bases identical to TRBD2. The J segment lost 5 bases and the V segment lost 8 bases, leaving 6 bases of the junction unmatched. The CDR3 runs 13 residues. Germline V gene sequence: CDR1 SNHLY, CDR2 FYNNEI. The CDR3 loop is CASSRDYNNEQFF. The CDR3 DNA is TGTGCCAGCTCTAGGGACTACAACAATGAGCAGTTCTTC.

This chain links TRBV13 with TRBJ2-5; TRBD1 aligns across 7 bases. In germline, CDR1 is PRHDT, CDR2 FYEKMQ (reference sequence). CDR3 length: 14 amino acids. Trimming removed 5 bases from V and 4 bases from J; junction bases left unmatched: 7. The CDR3 DNA follows: TGTGCCAGCAGCCCCGAGGGGGCCGGAGAGACCCAGTACTTC. Its protein is CASSPEGAGETQYF.

The chain combines TRBV7-8 with TRBJ1-2; a possible D gene is TRBD1 (6 bases). Germline CDR1 reads SGHVS; CDR2 reads FQNEAQ. The V gene lost 5 bases and the J gene lost 2 bases, with 12 bases spanning the gap. The CDR3 runs to 14 residues. In DNA form, the CDR3 reads TGTGCCAGCAGCCGAGCCGACAGGAACTATGGCTACACCTTC. Its protein product is CASSRADRNYGYTF.

This clone was found a few times. V is TRBV9 and J is TRBJ2-1; D unresolved. The CDR3 contains 13 residues. The germline CDR1 and CDR2 sequences are SGDLS and YYNGEE. Trimming removed 2 bases at V and 8 bases at J, with 11 bases between. CDR3 residues: CASSVIAADEQFF. CDR3 DNA: TGTGCCAGCAGCGTGATAGCTGCCGATGAGCAGTTCTTC.

This clone has a handful of counts. The chain uses TRBV28 and TRBJ2-4; D may be TRBD1 (5 bases). The germline CDR1 and CDR2 sequences are MDHEN and SYDVKM. Trimming removed 10 bases from V and 0 bases from J, with 16 bases in between. The CDR3 extends over 15 amino acids. The DNA for the CDR3 is TGTGCCACCCGAAAGGGGTTATTAGCCAAAAACATTCAGTACTTC. The encoded protein is CATRKGLLAKNIQYF.

V is TRBV5-6 and J is TRBJ2-7; 9 bases line up with TRBD1. V was clipped by 0 bases and J by 2 bases; unmatched bases: 3. This CDR3 is built from 15 residues. Germline values: CDR1 SGHDT, CDR2 YYEEEE. CDR3 amino acids: CASSLGGTGTYEQYF. Written as DNA, the CDR3 is TGTGCCAGCAGCTTGGGCGGGACAGGGACCTACGAGCAGTACTTC.

The rearrangement links TRBV4-3 to TRBJ1-2; D is possibly TRBD1 (5 bases). Per germline, CDR1 LGHNA and CDR2 YSLEER. CDR3 length equals 16 residues. Trimming removed 3 bases from V and 4 bases from J, with 18 bases in between. Written as DNA, the CDR3 is TGCGCCAGCAGCCAGAAGAATCTCTGGGGGGTCTATGGCTACACCTTC. Amino acids: CASSQKNLWGVYGYTF.

CDR3 sequence: CASRPGLVGEKLFF. The CDR3 DNA follows: TGTGCCAGCAGACCAGGGTTGGTTGGGGAAAAACTGTTTTTT. V is TRBV28 and J is TRBJ1-4; a possible D gene is TRBD1 (5 bases). The CDR3 has 14 amino acids. The V gene lost 6 bases and the J gene lost 8 bases, with 16 bases spanning the gap. Germline CDR1 MDHEN, CDR2 SYDVKM. The complete variable domain, with remaining parts taken from reference TRBV28 and TRBJ1-4, reads DVKVTQSSRYLVKRTGEKVFLECVQDMDHENMFWYRQDPGLGLRLIYFSYDVKMKEKGDIPEGYSVSREKKERFSLILESASTNQTSMYLCASRPGLVGEKLFFGSGTQLSVL.

This sequence joins TRBV4-1 and TRBJ2-7, with TRBD2 matching 10 bases. V trimming: 4 bases; J trimming: 5 bases; junction bases outside the gene matches: 11. The V gene's germline CDR1 is MGHRA and CDR2 YSYEKL. This CDR3 comprises 16 residues. In DNA form, the CDR3 reads TGCGCCAGCAGCCCAGAAACAGCGGGAGGGCCTAACGAGCAGTACTTC. This translates into CASSPETAGGPNEQYF.

The V and J genes are TRBV7-2 and TRBJ1-2, with D perhaps matching TRBD1 (6 bases). The V gene's germline CDR1 is SGHTA and CDR2 FQGNSA. This CDR3 has 14 amino acids. V was pared by 5 bases and J by 3 bases, with 13 bases between. The CDR3 bases are TGTGCCAGCAGCCTCTTGACAGGCGACTATGGCTACACCTTC. This sequence encodes CASSLLTGDYGYTF. The full variable domain, its missing parts supplied by reference TRBV7-2 and TRBJ1-2, is GAGVSQSPSNKVTEKGKDVELRCDPISGHTALYWYRQSLGQGLEFLIYFQGNSAPDKSGLPSDRFSAERTGGSVSTLTIQRTQQEDSAVYLCASSLLTGDYGYTFGSGTRLTVV.

The chain employs TRBV5-6 and TRBJ2-2, with 7 bases that match TRBD2. The CDR3 is 15 residues long. Germline trimming cut 5 bases from V and 5 bases from J; bases unmatched to any gene: 9. Germline lookup yields CDR1 SGHDT and CDR2 YYEEEE. CDR3 DNA sequence: TGTGCCAGCAGACTGGGAGGGTTTGGGACCGGGGAGCTGTTTTTT. Its translation is CASRLGGFGTGELFF.

In its sample, this clone was seen a few times. V gene TRBV27 combines with J gene TRBJ1-5, with 8 bases that match TRBD1. Germline CDR1 is MNHEY and CDR2 is SMNVEV (reference sequence). After removal of 4 bases from V and 4 bases from J, the junction contained 0 bases not matched to a gene. The CDR3 is 13 amino acids. The CDR3, as DNA: TGTGCCAGCAGTTGGACAGGGAATCAGCCCCAGCATTTT. This translates into CASSWTGNQPQHF.

The chain employs TRBV30 and TRBJ2-7; 8 bases are a match to TRBD1. Germline values: CDR1 GTSNPN, CDR2 SVGIG (reference sequence). The CDR3 extends over 17 amino acids. The ends lost 3 bases at V and 0 bases at J; junction bases unmatched: 13. CDR3 nucleotides: TGTGCCTGGAGCGACCCGGACAGGGTGTTGGACTCCTACGAGCAGTACTTC. It yields the protein CAWSDPDRVLDSYEQYF. Full variable domain (rest looked up from reference TRBV30 and TRBJ2-7): SQTIHQWPATLVQPVGSPLSLECTVEGTSNPNLYWYRQAAGRGLQLLFYSVGIGQISSEVPQNLSASRPQDRQFILSSKKLLLSDSGFYLCAWSDPDRVLDSYEQYFGPGTRLTVT.

The chain links TRBV9 to TRBJ2-7, with TRBD2 matching 7 bases. This CDR3 is 15 amino acids long. The junction had 9 bases not matched to a gene; V was cut back by 4 bases and J by 2 bases. Germline V CDR1 and CDR2: SGDLS, YYNGEE. CDR3 loop: CASSPGASGAYEQYF. The DNA of the CDR3 is TGTGCCAGCAGCCCCGGGGCTAGCGGAGCCTACGAGCAGTACTTC.

This rearrangement joins TRBV9 to TRBJ2-1, with D possibly TRBD1 on 6 matching bases. Per the germline V gene, CDR1 is SGDLS and CDR2 is YYNGEE. The ends were cut back, 0 bases at V and 6 bases at J, with 13 bases in the middle. The CDR3 has 15 amino acids. The CDR3 nucleotides are TGTGCCAGCAGCGTAGCGGGACACCTAGGCAATGAGCAGTTCTTC. It encodes CASSVAGHLGNEQFF. Together with reference TRBV9 and TRBJ2-1, the CDR3 gives the full variable domain: DSGVTQTPKHLITATGQRVTLRCSPRSGDLSVYWYQQSLDQGLQFLIQYYNGEERAKGNILERFSAQQFPDLHSELNLSSLELGDSALYFCASSVAGHLGNEQFFGPGTRLTVL.

This chain joins TRBV19 and TRBJ1-3; D may be TRBD1 (5 bases). This CDR3 spans 15 amino acids. Per the germline V gene, CDR1 is LNHDA and CDR2 is SQIVND (reference sequence). V was shortened by 3 bases and J by 0 bases, with 9 bases between the two germline ends. DNA of the CDR3: TGTGCCAGTAGTATGGGGCCTAACTCTGGAAACACCATATATTTT. Protein: CASSMGPNSGNTIYF.

The chain combines TRBV19 with TRBJ1-2; TRBD1 matches at 7 bases. J lost 5 bases, V lost 6 bases, and 6 bases had no gene match. Germline assignment: CDR1 LNHDA and CDR2 SQIVND (reference sequence). CDR3 length: 13 residues. The CDR3 spells CASRPRQGYGYTF. The CDR3, as DNA: TGTGCCAGTAGACCCAGACAGGGATATGGCTACACCTTC.

There are a few counts of this clone. The chain carries TRBV7-9 and TRBJ2-1; 8 nucleotides agree with TRBD2. Per germline, CDR1 SEHNR and CDR2 FQNEAQ (reference sequence). The CDR3 spans 15 residues. V lost 5 bases and J lost 0; bases outside the gene matches: 3. The CDR3 reads CASSKSGSSYNEQFF. The CDR3 nucleotides are TGTGCCAGCAGCAAAAGCGGGAGCTCCTACAATGAGCAGTTCTTC.

The chain carries TRBV7-9 and TRBJ2-1, with 10 bases aligning to TRBD2. The CDR3 sequence is 16 residues long. Losses at the gene ends were 7 bases for V and 5 bases for J; bases not matched to a gene: 11. Germline V gene lookup returns CDR1 SEHNR and CDR2 FQNEAQ (reference sequence). CDR3 sequence: CASTSGAGGLNNEQFF. The CDR3 DNA is TGTGCCAGCACCTCGGGAGCGGGGGGGCTTAACAATGAGCAGTTCTTC.

The rearrangement joins TRBV28 to TRBJ1-6; D might be TRBD1 (5 bases). Germline-derived CDR1 and CDR2 are MDHEN and SYDVKM. The CDR3 extends over 16 amino acids. Trimming shortened V by 6 bases and J by 4 bases, and 16 bases separated the two germline ends. The CDR3 reads CASRFPGTVYNSPLHF. The CDR3 nucleotides are TGTGCCAGCAGATTTCCCGGGACTGTATATAATTCACCCCTCCACTTT.